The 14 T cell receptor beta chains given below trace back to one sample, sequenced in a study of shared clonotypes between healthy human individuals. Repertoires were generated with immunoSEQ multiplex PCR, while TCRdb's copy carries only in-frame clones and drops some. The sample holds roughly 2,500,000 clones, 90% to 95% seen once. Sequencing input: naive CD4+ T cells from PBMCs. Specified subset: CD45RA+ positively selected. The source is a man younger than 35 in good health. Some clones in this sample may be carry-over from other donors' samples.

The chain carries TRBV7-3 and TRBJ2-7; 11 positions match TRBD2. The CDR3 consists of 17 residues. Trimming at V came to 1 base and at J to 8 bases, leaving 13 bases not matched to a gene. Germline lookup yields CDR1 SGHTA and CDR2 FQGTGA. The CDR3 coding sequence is TGTGCCAGCAGCTTAAGGGCGACTAGCGGGAAGCCTACGAAGCAGTACTTC. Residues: CASSLRATSGKPTKQYF.

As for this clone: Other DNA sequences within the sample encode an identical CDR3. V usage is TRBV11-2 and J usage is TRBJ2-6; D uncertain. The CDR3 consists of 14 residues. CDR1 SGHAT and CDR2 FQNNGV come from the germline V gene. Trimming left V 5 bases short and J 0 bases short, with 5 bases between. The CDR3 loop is CASSPTSGANVLTF. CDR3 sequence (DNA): TGTGCCAGCAGCCCGACCTCTGGGGCCAACGTCCTGACTTTC.

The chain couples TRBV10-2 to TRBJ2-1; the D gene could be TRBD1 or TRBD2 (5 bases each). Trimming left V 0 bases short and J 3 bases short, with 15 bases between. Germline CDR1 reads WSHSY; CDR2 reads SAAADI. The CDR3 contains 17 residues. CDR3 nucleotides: TGCGCCAGCAGTGAGTCGCCAGCAGGGAGCATCTACAATGAGCAGTTCTTC. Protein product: CASSESPAGSIYNEQFF.

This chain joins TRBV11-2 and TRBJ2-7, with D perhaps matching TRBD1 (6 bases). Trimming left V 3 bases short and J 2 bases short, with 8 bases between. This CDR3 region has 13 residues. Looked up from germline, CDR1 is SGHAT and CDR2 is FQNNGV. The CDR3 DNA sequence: TGTGCCAGCAGCTTCAGGGGCGCCTACGAGCAGTACTTC. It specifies CASSFRGAYEQYF.

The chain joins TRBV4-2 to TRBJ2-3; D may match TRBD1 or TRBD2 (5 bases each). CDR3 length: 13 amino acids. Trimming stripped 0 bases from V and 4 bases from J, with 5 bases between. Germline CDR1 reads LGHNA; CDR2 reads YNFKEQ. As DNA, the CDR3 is TGTGCCAGCAGCCAAGAGGGGGCAGATACGCAGTATTTT. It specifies CASSQEGADTQYF.

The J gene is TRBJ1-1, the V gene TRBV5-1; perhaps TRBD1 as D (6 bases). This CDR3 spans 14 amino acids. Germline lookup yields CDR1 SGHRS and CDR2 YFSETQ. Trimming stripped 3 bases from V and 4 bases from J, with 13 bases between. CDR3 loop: CASSSEQGFTEAFF. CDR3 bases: TGCGCCAGCAGCTCCGAACAGGGTTTCACTGAAGCTTTCTTT.

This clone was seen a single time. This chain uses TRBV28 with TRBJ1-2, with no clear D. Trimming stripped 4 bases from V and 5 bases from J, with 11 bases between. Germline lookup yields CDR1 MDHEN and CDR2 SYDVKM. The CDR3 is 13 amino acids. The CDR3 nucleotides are TGTGCCAGCAGTTCCCAATTAGGGTATGGCTACACCTTC. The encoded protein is CASSSQLGYGYTF.

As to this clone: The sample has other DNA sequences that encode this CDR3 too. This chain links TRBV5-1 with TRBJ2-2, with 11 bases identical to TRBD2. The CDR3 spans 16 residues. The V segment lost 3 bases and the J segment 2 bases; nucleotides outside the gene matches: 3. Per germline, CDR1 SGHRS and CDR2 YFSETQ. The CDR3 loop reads CASSSGLAANTGELFF. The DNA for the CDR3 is TGCGCCAGCAGCTCGGGACTAGCGGCCAACACCGGGGAGCTGTTTTTT.

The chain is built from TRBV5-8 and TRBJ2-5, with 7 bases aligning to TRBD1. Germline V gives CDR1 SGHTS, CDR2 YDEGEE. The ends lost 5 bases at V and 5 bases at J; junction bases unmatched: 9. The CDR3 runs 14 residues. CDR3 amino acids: CASRLQGSAETQYF. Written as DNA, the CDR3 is TGTGCCAGCAGATTACAGGGGAGTGCGGAGACCCAGTACTTC.

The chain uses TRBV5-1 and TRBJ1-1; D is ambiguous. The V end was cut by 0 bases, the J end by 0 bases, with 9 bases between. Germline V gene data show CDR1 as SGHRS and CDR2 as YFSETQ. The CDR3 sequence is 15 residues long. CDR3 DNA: TGCGCCAGCAGCTTGGGTTGGGAAATGAACACTGAAGCTTTCTTT. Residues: CASSLGWEMNTEAFF. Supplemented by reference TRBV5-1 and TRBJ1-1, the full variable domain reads KAGVTQTPRYLIKTRGQQVTLSCSPISGHRSVSWYQQTPGQGLQFLFEYFSETQRNKGNFPGRFSGRQFSNSRSEMNVSTLELGDSALYLCASSLGWEMNTEAFFGQGTRLTVV.

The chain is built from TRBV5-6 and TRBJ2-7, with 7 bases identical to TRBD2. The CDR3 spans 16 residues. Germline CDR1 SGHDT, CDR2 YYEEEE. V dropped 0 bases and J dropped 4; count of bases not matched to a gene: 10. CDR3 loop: CASSLAKRLASYEQYF. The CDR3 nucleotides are TGTGCCAGCAGCTTGGCCAAGCGACTAGCAAGTTACGAGCAGTACTTC.

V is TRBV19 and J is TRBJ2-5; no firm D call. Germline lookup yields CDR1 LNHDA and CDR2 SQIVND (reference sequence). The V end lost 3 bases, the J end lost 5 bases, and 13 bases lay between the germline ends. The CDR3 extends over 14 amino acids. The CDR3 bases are TGTGCCAGTAGTATTTGGGCAGCCTCGGAGACCCAGTACTTC. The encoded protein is CASSIWAASETQYF.

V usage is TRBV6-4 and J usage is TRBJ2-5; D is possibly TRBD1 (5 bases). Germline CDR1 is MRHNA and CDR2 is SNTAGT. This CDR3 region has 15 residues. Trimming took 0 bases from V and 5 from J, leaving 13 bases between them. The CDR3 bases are TGTGCCAGCAGTGACTCCAGGGCGAGGAAGGAGACCCAGTACTTC. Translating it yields CASSDSRARKETQYF.

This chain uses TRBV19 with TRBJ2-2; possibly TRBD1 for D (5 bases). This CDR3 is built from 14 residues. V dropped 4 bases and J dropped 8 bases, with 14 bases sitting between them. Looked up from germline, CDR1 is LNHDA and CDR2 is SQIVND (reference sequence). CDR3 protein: CASSTGQYKGELFF. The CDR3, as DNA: TGTGCCAGTAGTACAGGACAATACAAAGGGGAGCTGTTTTTT.